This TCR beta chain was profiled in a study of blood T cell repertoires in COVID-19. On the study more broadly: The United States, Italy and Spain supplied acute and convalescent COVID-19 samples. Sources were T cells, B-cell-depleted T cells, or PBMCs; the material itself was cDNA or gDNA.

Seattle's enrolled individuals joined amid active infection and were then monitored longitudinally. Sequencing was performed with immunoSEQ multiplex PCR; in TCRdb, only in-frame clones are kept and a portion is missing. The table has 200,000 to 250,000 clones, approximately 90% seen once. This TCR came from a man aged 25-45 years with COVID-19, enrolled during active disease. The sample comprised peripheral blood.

The CDR3: CASSLRLEPYEQYF. The DNA of the CDR3 is TGTGCCAGCAGTCTTCGACTAGAACCCTACGAGCAGTACTTC. V gene TRBV21-1 combines with J gene TRBJ2-7; TRBD2 is the table's D call, not checked against the DNA. TRBV21-1 is a known pseudogene. The CDR3 covers 14 residues.